This T cell receptor beta chain was found in a study of shared clonotypes between healthy human individuals. Germline V gives CDR1 SGHTS, CDR2 YDEGEE. The CDR3 totals 12 residues. V shed 0 bases and J shed 3 bases, with 4 bases lying between them. Profiling relied on immunoSEQ multiplex PCR, and the TCRdb table lists in-frame clones only, not all of them. The sample comprises approximately 2.4 million clones, 90% to 97% of which are singletons, and approximately 0.13% rests with the top ten. Sequencing was done on a sample of naive CD4+ T cells sorted from blood. This sample's subset: CD45RA+ positively selected. The receptor was derived from a man in his late teens or twenties in good health. The chain links TRBV5-8 to TRBJ2-7, with D unresolved. DNA of the CDR3: TGTGCCAGCAGCTTGGTTAACTACGAGCAGTACTTC. This encodes CASSLVNYEQYF.